This T cell receptor beta chain was observed in a study of blood T cell repertoires in COVID-19. The CDR3 sequence is 15 residues long. Germline V gene sequence: CDR1 MNHEY, CDR2 SVGAGI. Trimming removed 5 bases at V and 4 bases at J, with 12 bases between. Profiled with immunoSEQ multiplex PCR; TCRdb holds only in-frame clones, not every one. Of 200,000 to 250,000 clones in the sample, 85% to 90% are singletons; the top ten hold around 3.2%. This sequence joins TRBV6-5 and TRBJ1-6; D may be TRBD1 (6 bases). Sequenced sample: PBMCs or T cells enriched from blood (not recorded which). The sequence was collected from a woman in her late teens or twenties in a cohort exposed to, infected with or recovered from COVID-19 (not recorded which). The CDR3 loop reads CASSPTGWYNSPLHF. Written as DNA, the CDR3 is TGTGCCAGCAGTCCAACAGGGTGGTATAATTCACCCCTCCACTTT.